This paragraph covers one T cell receptor beta chain sequence. Its antigen is currently unknown. Total RNA amounting to around 530 ng was the source from which TCR beta cDNA was made with a constant-region primer. Generation of the TCR beta libraries relied on three nested multiplex PCR rounds using slightly modified ARM-PCR. Via MiXCR, TCRdb re-called the multiplex PCR reads, giving one row per CDR3 protein. Altogether tens of thousands of distinct CDR3 sequences are present, 60% to 80% being singletons, with the ten largest covering around 38%. This specimen belongs to a study of tumor-infiltrating lymphocytes in primary liver carcinoma. About the research overall: Patients included men and women of 30 to 69 years. Study observations and caveats: Tumor region pairs showed greater overlap than either tumor-adjacent or tumor-blood pairs did. A significantly higher top-250-clone fraction was found in tumors than in blood (p = 0.039).

Unsorted bulk tissue (roughly 20-34 mg) underwent RNA and DNA co-extraction. Donors underwent surgery for histopathologically diagnosed primary liver carcinoma. Sequencing was carried out using tumor-adjacent normal liver tissue. The sequence was collected from a man in his forties with primary liver carcinoma and hepatitis B virus infection.

DNA of the CDR3: TGCAGTGCTTCCAAAAACAGGGGGTGGCAGCCCCAGCATTTT. Amino acid sequence: CSASKNRGWQPQHF. The rearrangement uses TRBV20-1 and TRBJ1-5, with 8 bases identical to TRBD1. The V segment lost 5 bases and the J segment 7 bases; nucleotides outside the gene matches: 10. Germline loops: CDR1 DFQATT, CDR2 SNEGSKA (reference sequence). The CDR3 is 14 amino acids.